What follows are 31 T cell receptor beta chains derived from one specimen sequenced in a study of blood T cell repertoires in COVID-19. The table came from immunoSEQ multiplex PCR; TCRdb's copy has only in-frame clones and leaves some out. The table has approximately 290,000 clones, roughly 89% seen once. Sequenced input: PBMCs or T cells enriched from blood (not recorded which). The receptors come from a woman aged 18 to 35 with acute COVID-19.

The gene calls are TRBV18 and TRBJ2-7; D perhaps matches TRBD1 (6 bases). This CDR3 is 13 amino acids long. The germline gives CDR1 KGHSH, CDR2 LQKENI. The V and J ends lost 3 bases and 4 bases respectively, with 10 bases between them. CDR3 region: CASSPSDRYEQYF. Here the CDR3 DNA reads TGTGCCAGCTCACCGTCGGACAGATACGAGCAGTACTTC.

This chain links TRBV20-1 with TRBJ2-1; 7 bases are a match to TRBD1. Germline values: CDR1 DFQATT, CDR2 SNEGSKA (reference sequence). The length of the CDR3 is 15 residues. Losses at the gene ends were 3 bases for V and 3 bases for J; bases not matched to a gene: 8. This chain's CDR3 is CSASQTGVNYNEQFF. CDR3 in DNA: TGCAGTGCTAGTCAAACAGGGGTAAACTACAATGAGCAGTTCTTC.

This chain joins TRBV11-2 and TRBJ1-2; TRBD1 matches 7 bases. CDR3 size: 16 residues. V gave up 5 bases and J gave up 2 bases; unmatched junction bases: 11. CDR1 and CDR2 from the germline V gene are SGHAT and FQNNGV. For the CDR3, the DNA is TGTGCCAGCAGCCCTCCGGGGGACAGACAAAACTATGGCTACACCTTC. Its translation is CASSPPGDRQNYGYTF. Based on the CDR3 plus reference TRBV11-2 and TRBJ1-2, the full variable domain is EAGVAQSPRYKIIEKRQSVAFWCNPISGHATLYWYQQILGQGPKLLIQFQNNGVVDDSQLPKDRFSAERLKGVDSTLKIQPAKLEDSAVYLCASSPPGDRQNYGYTFGSGTRLTVV.

The rearrangement links TRBV6-5 to TRBJ2-5; possible D gene TRBD2, 6 bases. V was pared by 6 bases and J by 0 bases, with 8 bases between. The CDR3 consists of 13 residues. Looked up from germline, CDR1 is MNHEY and CDR2 is SVGAGI. This chain's CDR3 is CASRWRDQETQYF. The CDR3 DNA reads TGTGCCAGCAGGTGGAGGGACCAAGAGACCCAGTACTTC.

The rearrangement links TRBV28 to TRBJ2-3, with 13 bases fitting TRBD2. The CDR3 runs to 20 residues. Germline V CDR1 and CDR2: MDHEN, SYDVKM. V lost 8 bases, J lost 2 bases, and 19 bases stayed unmatched. Here the CDR3 reads CASGLDRWTSGSHNTDTQYF. CDR3 nucleotides: TGTGCCAGCGGATTGGATAGGTGGACTAGCGGGAGCCACAACACAGATACGCAGTATTTT. Filled out from reference TRBV28 and TRBJ2-3, the complete variable domain reads DVKVTQSSRYLVKRTGEKVFLECVQDMDHENMFWYRQDPGLGLRLIYFSYDVKMKEKGDIPEGYSVSREKKERFSLILESASTNQTSMYLCASGLDRWTSGSHNTDTQYFGPGTRLTVL.

V gene TRBV5-1 combines with J gene TRBJ1-2; 8 bases line up with TRBD1. With V trimmed by 4 bases and J by 0 bases, 14 bases remained unmatched. The CDR3 loop spans 18 amino acids. Per the germline V gene, CDR1 is SGHRS and CDR2 is YFSETQ. As DNA, the CDR3 is TGCGCCAGCAGCGTGGACAGGGCAGTTACCTTAGCTAACTATGGCTACACCTTC. The encoded protein is CASSVDRAVTLANYGYTF.

This clone came up once. V and J are TRBV6-5 and TRBJ1-1; D is unclear. Trimming stripped 6 bases from V and 5 bases from J, with 7 bases between. The CDR3 totals 11 residues. Germline V lookup: CDR1 MNHEY, CDR2 SVGAGI. The CDR3 bases are TGTGCCAGCAGAAGGGAGACTGAAGCTTTCTTT. Translated: CASRRETEAFF.

This clone was counted once. The V gene is TRBV27, the J gene TRBJ2-1; 9 nucleotides match TRBD1. This CDR3 comprises 13 residues. CDR1 MNHEY and CDR2 SMNVEV come from the germline V gene (reference sequence). V dropped 5 bases and J dropped 7; count of bases not matched to a gene: 3. CDR3 DNA: TGTGCCAGCAGTCTCGACAGGGGGAATGAGCAGTTCTTC. Its translation is CASSLDRGNEQFF.

This chain connects TRBV5-1 to TRBJ2-3, with no clear D. Between the trimmed V and J ends, which lost 5 bases and 4 bases, there was a span of 17 bases. Germline-derived CDR1 and CDR2 are SGHRS and YFSETQ. The length of the CDR3 is 15 residues. The CDR3 sequence: CASRRLPAPPDTQYF. DNA for the CDR3: TGCGCCAGCAGGCGCCTCCCTGCCCCACCAGATACGCAGTATTTT.

The gene calls are TRBV2 and TRBJ2-4, with 8 bases that match TRBD1. With 7 bases clipped from V and 0 bases from J, the junction kept 14 bases outside the gene matches. The germline CDR1 and CDR2 sequences are SNHLY and FYNNEI. CDR3 length: 18 residues. The CDR3 DNA reads TGTGCCAGCATCATCAAGGTCGGACAGGGTATAGCCAAAAACATTCAGTACTTC. This gives the protein CASIIKVGQGIAKNIQYF. Combining the CDR3 with reference TRBV2 and TRBJ2-4 gives the whole variable domain EPEVTQTPSHQVTQMGQEVILRCVPISNHLYFYWYRQILGQKVEFLVSFYNNEISEKSEIFDDQFSVERPDGSNFTLKIRSTKLEDSAMYFCASIIKVGQGIAKNIQYFGAGTRLSVL.

The rearrangement links TRBV29-1 to TRBJ1-2; a weak D match, TRBD1 (5 bases). Germline loops: CDR1 SQVTM, CDR2 ANQGSEA. V lost 4 bases, J lost 4 bases, and 10 bases lay in between. This CDR3 comprises 12 residues. DNA for the CDR3: TGCAGCGTTGGGCAGGGAATCTATGGCTACACCTTC. This gives the protein CSVGQGIYGYTF.

The chain recombines TRBV27 with TRBJ1-1; 8 bases are a match to TRBD1. This CDR3 spans 13 amino acids. The germline gives CDR1 MNHEY, CDR2 SMNVEV (reference sequence). V trimming: 5 bases; J trimming: 7 bases; junction bases outside the gene matches: 6. This CDR3 is CASSQSGTGEAFF. The CDR3 nucleotides are TGTGCCAGCAGTCAATCCGGGACAGGTGAAGCTTTCTTT.

About this clone: The sample carries other DNA sequences with the same CDR3. The V gene is TRBV20-1, the J gene TRBJ2-3; 10 bases line up with TRBD2. V shed 3 bases and J 6 bases; nucleotides not matched to a gene: 3. The germline CDR1 and CDR2 sequences are DFQATT and SNEGSKA (reference sequence). This CDR3 has 13 residues. CDR3 protein: CSASTSGTDTQYF. The CDR3 nucleotides read TGCAGTGCTAGTACTAGCGGGACGGATACGCAGTATTTT.

V usage is TRBV19 and J usage is TRBJ2-4, with D unresolved. Trimming left V 3 bases short and J 5 bases short, with 5 bases between. The CDR3 runs to 12 residues. CDR1 and CDR2 from the germline V gene are LNHDA and SQIVND (reference sequence). The CDR3 protein is CASSIRENIQYF. CDR3 nucleotide sequence: TGTGCCAGTAGTATCCGAGAAAACATTCAGTACTTC.

This clone was seen only a few times. The V call is TRBV6-5, the J call TRBJ2-3; D might be TRBD2 (6 bases). CDR1 is MNHEY and CDR2 is SVGAGI in the germline V gene. CDR3 length equals 15 residues. V was pared by 6 bases and J by 0 bases, with 13 bases between. DNA for the CDR3: TGTGCCAGCAGCGGGGGACTTACTAGCACAGATACGCAGTATTTT. This translates into CASSGGLTSTDTQYF.

This clone has just one count. The gene calls are TRBV9 and TRBJ1-4; perhaps TRBD1 as D (6 bases). The length of the CDR3 is 12 residues. V gave up 10 bases and J gave up 3 bases, with 10 bases separating them. The V gene's germline CDR1 is SGDLS and CDR2 YYNGEE. CDR3 in DNA: TGTGCCTCTGGACAGCCTAATGAAAAACTGTTTTTT. The encoded protein is CASGQPNEKLFF.

The chain employs TRBV5-1 and TRBJ1-2; TRBD1 agrees at 7 bases. The V gene end was trimmed by 4 bases and the J gene end by 6 bases; junction bases not matched to a gene: 3. The CDR3 is 12 amino acids. Germline CDR1 and CDR2: SGHRS and YFSETQ. The CDR3 sequence: CASSVQGNGYTF. The CDR3 bases are TGCGCCAGCAGCGTACAGGGGAATGGCTACACCTTC.

The gene calls are TRBV28 and TRBJ1-2; weak D call: TRBD1 (6 bases). The CDR3 is made up of 14 amino acids. The germline V and J ends were trimmed by 3 bases and 8 bases, with 16 bases remaining between them. Germline-derived CDR1 and CDR2 are MDHEN and SYDVKM. CDR3: CASSLTDRSQGYTF. As DNA, the CDR3 is TGTGCCAGCAGTTTGACGGACAGATCTCAGGGCTACACCTTC.

The V call is TRBV9, the J call TRBJ2-2; 10 nucleotides match TRBD2. With V trimmed by 0 bases and J by 5 bases, 10 bases remained unmatched. There are 18 residues in the CDR3. CDR1 SGDLS and CDR2 YYNGEE come from the germline V gene. In nucleotides, the CDR3 is TGTGCCAGCAGCGTAGTTGGCCCTAGCGGGAGAGAAACCGGGGAGCTGTTTTTT. Its translation is CASSVVGPSGRETGELFF.

The rearrangement uses TRBV27 and TRBJ1-1; D possibly corresponds to TRBD1 (6 bases). Germline V gene data show CDR1 as MNHEY and CDR2 as SMNVEV (reference sequence). The CDR3 is made up of 15 amino acids. The V end was cut by 5 bases, the J end by 0 bases, with 13 bases between. The CDR3 bases are TGTGCCAGCAGTCTACAGACAGGCCTGAACACTGAAGCTTTCTTT. The encoded protein is CASSLQTGLNTEAFF.

The rearrangement joins TRBV19 to TRBJ1-5, with 9 bases that match TRBD1. Unmatched junction bases numbered 17, after V lost 2 bases and J lost 3 bases. The germline CDR1 and CDR2 sequences are LNHDA and SQIVND (reference sequence). This CDR3 contains 20 residues. CDR3: CASSISEVRYGTGYNQPQHF. For the CDR3, the DNA is TGTGCCAGTAGTATAAGTGAGGTAAGGTATGGGACAGGGTACAATCAGCCCCAGCATTTT.

V and J are TRBV3-1 (or the pseudogene TRBV3-2) and TRBJ2-7, with a possible D match to TRBD1 (6 bases). Germline CDR1 LGHDT, CDR2 YNNKEL (reference sequence). The ends were cut back, 3 bases at V and 6 bases at J, with 12 bases in the middle. The CDR3 spans 13 residues. CDR3 nucleotide sequence: TGTGCCAGCAGCCAGGGGGCGAGCCGCGAGCAGTACTTC. Its protein product is CASSQGASREQYF.

The genes are TRBV7-2 and TRBJ2-7; D is perhaps TRBD2 (6 bases). V was pared by 5 bases and J by 0 bases, with 14 bases between. CDR3 size: 15 residues. The germline CDR1 and CDR2 sequences are SGHTA and FQGNSA. CDR3 protein: CASSQTRRGSYEQYF. The DNA of the CDR3 is TGTGCCAGCAGCCAAACTCGGAGGGGCTCCTACGAGCAGTACTTC.

The chain has TRBV13 and TRBJ2-1, with 13 bases aligning to TRBD2. V lost 4 bases and J lost 6; bases outside the gene matches: 6. Germline CDR1 is PRHDT and CDR2 is FYEKMQ (reference sequence). This CDR3 is 16 amino acids long. CDR3 sequence: CASSSRTSGSFNEQFF. Written as DNA, the CDR3 is TGTGCCAGCAGCTCCCGGACTAGCGGGAGCTTCAATGAGCAGTTCTTC. The full variable domain, completed using reference TRBV13 and TRBJ2-1, is AAGVIQSPRHLIKEKRETATLKCYPIPRHDTVYWYQQGPGQDPQFLISFYEKMQSDKGSIPDRFSAQQFSDYHSELNMSSLELGDSALYFCASSSRTSGSFNEQFFGPGTRLTVL.

The CDR3 is CASSWSSGGLETQYF. CDR3 nucleotides: TGTGCCAGCAGCTGGTCGTCAGGGGGCTTGGAGACCCAGTACTTC. The gene calls are TRBV7-9 and TRBJ2-5; TRBD1 matches at 8 bases. Germline loops: CDR1 SEHNR, CDR2 FQNEAQ (reference sequence). The CDR3 is made up of 15 amino acids. V dropped 4 bases and J dropped 5; count of bases not matched to a gene: 9.

This clone was observed a single time. J is TRBJ2-1 and V is TRBV11-3, with 7 bases lining up with TRBD2. This CDR3 has 15 amino acids. Germline CDR1 is SGHNT and CDR2 is YENEEA. The V and J ends lost 0 bases and 2 bases, in that order; junction bases with no gene match: 1. CDR3 DNA sequence: TGTGCCAGCAGCTTAGAAGCGGGAACCTACAATGAGCAGTTCTTC. This gives the protein CASSLEAGTYNEQFF. Looking up the rest from reference TRBV11-3 and TRBJ2-1 gives the full variable domain: EAGVVQSPRYKIIEKKQPVAFWCNPISGHNTLYWYLQNLGQGPELLIRYENEEAVDDSQLPKDRFSAERLKGVDSTLKIQPAELGDSAVYLCASSLEAGTYNEQFFGPGTRLTVL.

The chain carries TRBV19 and TRBJ2-3; D uncertain. Trimming stripped 10 bases from V and 4 bases from J, with 15 bases between. CDR3 length: 13 amino acids. Germline V gene lookup returns CDR1 LNHDA and CDR2 SQIVND (reference sequence). DNA for the CDR3: TGTGCCACTGCTGGAAGGAGCTCAGATACGCAGTATTTT. This encodes CATAGRSSDTQYF.

The chain has TRBV11-3 and TRBJ2-3; D perhaps matches TRBD2 (5 bases). V dropped 2 bases and J dropped 5 bases, with 8 bases sitting between them. Germline V gene sequence: CDR1 SGHNT, CDR2 YENEEA. The CDR3 has 13 amino acids. The CDR3 region is CASSLTGKDTQYF. CDR3 bases: TGTGCCAGCAGCTTAACGGGGAAAGATACGCAGTATTTT.

The chain has TRBV10-1 and TRBJ2-2; the D is unclear. Germline CDR1 and CDR2: WNHNN and SYGVQD (reference sequence). The CDR3 sequence is 14 residues long. V was cut by 0 bases and J by 1 base, with 3 bases left in between. The CDR3 nucleotides read TGCGCCAGCAGTGAGTCCAGGAACACCGGGGAGCTGTTTTTT. Its protein product is CASSESRNTGELFF.

This chain joins TRBV7-3 and TRBJ2-1; 7 nucleotides match TRBD2. The J segment lost 7 bases and the V segment lost 2 bases, leaving 11 bases of the junction unmatched. CDR3 length: 16 amino acids. Germline CDR1 SGHTA, CDR2 FQGTGA. CDR3 region: CASSLQGGVRGNEQFF. DNA for the CDR3: TGTGCCAGCAGCTTACAGGGAGGGGTCCGGGGTAATGAGCAGTTCTTC.

The chain is built from TRBV27 and TRBJ2-6, with D unresolved. Trimming pared 3 bases from V and 0 bases from J, leaving 6 bases between. The CDR3 is 15 residues long. Germline loops: CDR1 MNHEY, CDR2 SMNVEV (reference sequence). This CDR3 is CASSFGSSGANVLTF. The DNA for the CDR3 is TGTGCCAGCAGTTTTGGTAGCTCTGGGGCCAACGTCCTGACTTTC. The full variable domain, completed using reference TRBV27 and TRBJ2-6, is EAQVTQNPRYLITVTGKKLTVTCSQNMNHEYMSWYRQDPGLGLRQIYYSMNVEVTDKGDVPEGYKVSRKEKRNFPLILESPSPNQTSLYFCASSFGSSGANVLTFGAGSRLTVL.